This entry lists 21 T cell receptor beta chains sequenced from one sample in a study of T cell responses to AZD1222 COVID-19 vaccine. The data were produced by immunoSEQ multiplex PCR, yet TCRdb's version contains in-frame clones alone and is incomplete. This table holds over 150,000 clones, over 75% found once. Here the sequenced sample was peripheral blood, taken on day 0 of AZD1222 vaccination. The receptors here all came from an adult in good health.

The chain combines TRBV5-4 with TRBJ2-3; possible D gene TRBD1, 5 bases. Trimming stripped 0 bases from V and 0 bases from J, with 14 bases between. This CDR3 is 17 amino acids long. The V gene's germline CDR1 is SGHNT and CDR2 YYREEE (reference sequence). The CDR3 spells CASSLGGGRSSTDTQYF. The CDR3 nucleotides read TGTGCCAGCAGCTTGGGGGGCGGACGCAGTAGCACAGATACGCAGTATTTT. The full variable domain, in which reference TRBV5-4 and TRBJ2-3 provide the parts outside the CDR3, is ETGVTQSPTHLIKTRGQQVTLRCSSQSGHNTVSWYQQALGQGPQFIFQYYREEENGRGNFPPRFSGLQFPNYSSELNVNALELDDSALYLCASSLGGGRSSTDTQYFGPGTRLTVL.

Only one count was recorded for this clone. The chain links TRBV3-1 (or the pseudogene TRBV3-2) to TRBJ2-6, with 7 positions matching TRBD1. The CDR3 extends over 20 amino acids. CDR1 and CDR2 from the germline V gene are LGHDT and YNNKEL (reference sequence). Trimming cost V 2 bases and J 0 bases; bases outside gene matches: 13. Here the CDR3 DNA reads TGTGCCAGCAGCCAAAAAATCCCGGGACAGTTGCTCTCTGGGGCCAACGTCCTGACTTTC. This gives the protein CASSQKIPGQLLSGANVLTF.

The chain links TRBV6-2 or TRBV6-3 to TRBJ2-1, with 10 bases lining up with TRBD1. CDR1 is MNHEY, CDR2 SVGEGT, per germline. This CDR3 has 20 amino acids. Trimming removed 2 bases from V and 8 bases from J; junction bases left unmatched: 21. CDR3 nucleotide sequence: TGTGCCAGCAGTTACCTCCCGATGGCGCCCCGGGACAGGGGAGGCCATGAGCAGTTCTTC. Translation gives CASSYLPMAPRDRGGHEQFF.

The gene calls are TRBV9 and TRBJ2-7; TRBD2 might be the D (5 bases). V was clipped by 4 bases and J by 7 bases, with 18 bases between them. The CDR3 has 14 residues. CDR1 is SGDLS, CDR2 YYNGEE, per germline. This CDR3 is CASSKGRDSGEQYF. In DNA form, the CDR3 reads TGTGCCAGCAGCAAAGGACGGGATTCTGGAGAGCAGTACTTC.

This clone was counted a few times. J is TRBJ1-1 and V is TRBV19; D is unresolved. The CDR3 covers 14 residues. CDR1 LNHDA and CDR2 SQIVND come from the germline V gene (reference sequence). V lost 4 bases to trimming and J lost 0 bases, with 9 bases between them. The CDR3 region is CASSNKLLNTEAFF. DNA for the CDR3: TGTGCCAGTAGTAACAAGTTGTTGAACACTGAAGCTTTCTTT.

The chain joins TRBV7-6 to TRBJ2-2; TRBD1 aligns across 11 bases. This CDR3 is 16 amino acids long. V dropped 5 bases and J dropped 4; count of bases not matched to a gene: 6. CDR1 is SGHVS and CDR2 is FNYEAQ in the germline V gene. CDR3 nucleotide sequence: TGTGCCAGCAGCAGAGGGACAGGGGGTCGCACCGGGGAGCTGTTTTTT. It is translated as CASSRGTGGRTGELFF.

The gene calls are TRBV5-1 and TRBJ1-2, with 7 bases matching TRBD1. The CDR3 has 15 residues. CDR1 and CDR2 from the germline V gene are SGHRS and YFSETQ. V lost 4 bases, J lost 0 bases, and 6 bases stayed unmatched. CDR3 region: CASSAGDSSNYGYTF. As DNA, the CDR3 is TGCGCCAGCAGCGCAGGGGACAGTTCTAACTATGGCTACACCTTC.

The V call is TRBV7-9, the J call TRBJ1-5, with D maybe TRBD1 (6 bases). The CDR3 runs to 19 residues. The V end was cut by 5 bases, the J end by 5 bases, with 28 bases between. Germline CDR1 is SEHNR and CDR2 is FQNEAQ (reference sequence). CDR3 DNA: TGTGCCAGCAGCCCGGGGGGCTGGGGCGTGAGGGTCGGGGATCAGCCCCAGCATTTT. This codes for CASSPGGWGVRVGDQPQHF.

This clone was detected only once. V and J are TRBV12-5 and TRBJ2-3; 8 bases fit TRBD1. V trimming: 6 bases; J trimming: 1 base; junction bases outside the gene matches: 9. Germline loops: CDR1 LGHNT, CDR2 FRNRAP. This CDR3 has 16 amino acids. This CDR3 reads CASGAQGASRTDTQYF. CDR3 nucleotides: TGTGCTAGTGGGGCCCAGGGGGCGAGTCGCACAGATACGCAGTATTTT.

The CDR3 nucleotides are TGTGCCTGGGTCAGACAGATGAACACCGGGGAGCTGTTTTTT. This codes for CAWVRQMNTGELFF. The chain has TRBV30 and TRBJ2-2; the D gene is possibly TRBD1 (5 bases). The germline V and J ends were trimmed by 5 bases and 1 base, with 11 bases remaining between them. Germline V gene lookup returns CDR1 GTSNPN and CDR2 SVGIG (reference sequence). This CDR3 is 14 amino acids long.

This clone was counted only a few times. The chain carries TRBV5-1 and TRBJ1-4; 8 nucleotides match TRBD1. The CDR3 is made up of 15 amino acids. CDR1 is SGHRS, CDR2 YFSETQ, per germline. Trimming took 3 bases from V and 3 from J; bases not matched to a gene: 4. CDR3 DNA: TGCGCCAGCAGCTGGACAGGGCGAGCTAATGAAAAACTGTTTTTT. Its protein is CASSWTGRANEKLFF.

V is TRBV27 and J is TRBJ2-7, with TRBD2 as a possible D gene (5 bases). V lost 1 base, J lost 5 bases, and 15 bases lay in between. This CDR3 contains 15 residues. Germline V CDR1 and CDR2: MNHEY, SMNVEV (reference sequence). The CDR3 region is CASSLLALASDEQYF. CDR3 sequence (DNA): TGTGCCAGCAGTTTATTAGCCCTAGCAAGCGACGAGCAGTACTTC.

The CDR3 protein is CASRERAGVGQFF. In nucleotides, the CDR3 is TGTGCCAGCAGAGAGCGGGCCGGCGTGGGGCAGTTCTTC. The chain joins TRBV27 to TRBJ2-1; D is possibly TRBD2 (6 bases). V gave up 6 bases and J gave up 12 bases, with 18 bases separating them. This CDR3 is 13 amino acids long. Germline V gives CDR1 MNHEY, CDR2 SMNVEV (reference sequence).

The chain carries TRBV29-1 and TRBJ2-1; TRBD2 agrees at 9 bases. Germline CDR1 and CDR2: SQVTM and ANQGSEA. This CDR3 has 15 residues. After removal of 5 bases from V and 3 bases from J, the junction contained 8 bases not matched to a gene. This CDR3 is CSVCCGGADYNEQFF. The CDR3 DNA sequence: TGCAGCGTTTGTTGCGGGGGGGCAGACTACAATGAGCAGTTCTTC.

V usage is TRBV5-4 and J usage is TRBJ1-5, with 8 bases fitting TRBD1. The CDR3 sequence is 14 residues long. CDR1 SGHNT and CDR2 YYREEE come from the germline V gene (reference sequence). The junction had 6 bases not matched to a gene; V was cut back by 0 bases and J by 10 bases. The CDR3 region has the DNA TGTGCCAGCAGCTTGGCCGGACAGGGAAATCCCCAGCATTTT. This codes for CASSLAGQGNPQHF.

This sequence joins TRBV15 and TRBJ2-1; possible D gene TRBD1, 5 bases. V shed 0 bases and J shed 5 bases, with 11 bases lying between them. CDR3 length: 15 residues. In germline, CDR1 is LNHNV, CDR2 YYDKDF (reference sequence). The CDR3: CATSRDGAGNNEQFF. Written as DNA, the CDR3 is TGTGCCACCAGCAGAGATGGGGCAGGGAACAATGAGCAGTTCTTC.

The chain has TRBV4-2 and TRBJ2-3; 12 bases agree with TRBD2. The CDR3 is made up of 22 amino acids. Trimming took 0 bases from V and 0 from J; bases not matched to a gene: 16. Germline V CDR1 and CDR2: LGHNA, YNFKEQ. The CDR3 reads CASSQDPLLAGGLTGSTDTQYF. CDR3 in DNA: TGTGCCAGCAGCCAAGATCCCCTGCTAGCGGGGGGGCTCACGGGAAGCACAGATACGCAGTATTTT.

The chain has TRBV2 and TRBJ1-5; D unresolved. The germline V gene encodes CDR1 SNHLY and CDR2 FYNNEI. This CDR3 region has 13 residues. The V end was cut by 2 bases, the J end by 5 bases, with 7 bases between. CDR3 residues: CASSERRDQPQHF. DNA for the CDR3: TGTGCCAGCAGTGAAAGGAGGGATCAGCCCCAGCATTTT.

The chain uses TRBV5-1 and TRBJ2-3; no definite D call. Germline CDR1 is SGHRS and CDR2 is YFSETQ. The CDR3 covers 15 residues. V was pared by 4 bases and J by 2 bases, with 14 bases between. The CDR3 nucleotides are TGCGCCAGCAGCCCAGCGCGAACTGCCACAGATACGCAGTATTTT. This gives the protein CASSPARTATDTQYF.

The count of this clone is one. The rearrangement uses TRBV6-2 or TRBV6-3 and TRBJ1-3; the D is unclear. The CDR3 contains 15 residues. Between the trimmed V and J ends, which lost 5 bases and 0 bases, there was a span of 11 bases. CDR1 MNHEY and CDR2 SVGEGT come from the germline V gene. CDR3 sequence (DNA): TGTGCCAGCAGTGACCAGAGACGCTCTGGAAACACCATATATTTT. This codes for CASSDQRRSGNTIYF.

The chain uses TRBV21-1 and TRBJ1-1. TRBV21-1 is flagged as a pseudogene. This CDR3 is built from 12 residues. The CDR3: CASSKVNTEAFF. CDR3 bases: TGTGCCAGCAGCAAAGTTAACACTGAAGCTTTCTTT.